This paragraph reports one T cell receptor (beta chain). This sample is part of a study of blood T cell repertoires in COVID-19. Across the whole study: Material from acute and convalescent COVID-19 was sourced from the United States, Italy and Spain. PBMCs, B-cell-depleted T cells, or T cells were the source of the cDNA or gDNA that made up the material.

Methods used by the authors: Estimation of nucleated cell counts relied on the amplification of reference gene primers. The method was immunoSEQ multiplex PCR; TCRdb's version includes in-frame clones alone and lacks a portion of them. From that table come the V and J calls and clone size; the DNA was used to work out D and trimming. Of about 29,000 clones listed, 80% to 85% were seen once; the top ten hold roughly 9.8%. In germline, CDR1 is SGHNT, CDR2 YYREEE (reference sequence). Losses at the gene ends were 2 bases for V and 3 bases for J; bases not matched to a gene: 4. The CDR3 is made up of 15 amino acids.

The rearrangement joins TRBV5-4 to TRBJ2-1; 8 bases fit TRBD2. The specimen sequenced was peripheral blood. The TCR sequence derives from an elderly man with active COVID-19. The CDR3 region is CASSFLAGLYNEQFF. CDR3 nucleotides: TGTGCCAGCAGCTTTCTAGCGGGCCTCTACAATGAGCAGTTCTTC.